This T cell receptor (beta chain) was retrieved from a study of human T cells and chemical hapten exposure. Time point defined: patch test 3, about 24 weeks after DPC sensitization. As for treatment: therapeutic diphenylcyclopropenone sensitization with weekly scalp DPC. Via MiXCR, TCRdb re-called the RACE reads, giving one row per CDR3 protein. The sample lists 50,000 or so distinct CDR3 sequences; about 10% were seen once. The CDR3 sequence is 17 residues long. Trimming removed 2 bases at V and 2 bases at J, with 17 bases between. CDR1 SGHAT and CDR2 FQNNGV come from the germline V gene. This clonotype turned up a few times.

The rearrangement links TRBV11-2 to TRBJ2-3; the D gene is possibly TRBD1 (6 bases). The clonotype comes from a woman between 35 and 50 years old with alopecia areata. Some clones in this sample may be carry-over from other donors' samples. Material: whole blood, obtained in connection with sensitization to the hapten diphenylcyclopropenone (DPC). The CDR3 is CASSLKTSTGNTDTQYF. The CDR3 DNA reads TGTGCCAGCAGCTTAAAAACTTCTACAGGGAACACAGATACGCAGTATTTT.